Listed here are 3 T cell receptor beta chains from one sample, sequenced in a study of T cells in localized non-small cell lung cancer (dated by TCRdb to 2018 to 2021). The receptor library was made with the immunoSEQ multiplex PCR assay. TCRdb's version of the immuneACCESS table is confined to in-frame rearrangements and falls short of the full clone set. An unresolved V gene accounts for under half of the shortfall where checked; the remainder is of unknown origin. Across this sample there are around 4,800 clones, with roughly 30% seen only once. The ten largest account for around 4.5% of the sample. The source material was lung tumor tissue, sampled before any cancer treatment. The receptor set was obtained from a man aged 40 to 75 with stage III squamous cell lung carcinoma.

A single count supports this clone. The chain is built from TRBV19 and TRBJ1-5; D is perhaps TRBD1 (5 bases). CDR1 is LNHDA, CDR2 SQIVND, per germline (reference sequence). This CDR3 has 14 amino acids. The V and J ends lost 6 bases and 2 bases respectively, with 11 bases between them. The DNA of the CDR3 is TGTGCCAGTAGGACGCAGGGAGGCAATCAGCCCCAGCATTTT. Translating it yields CASRTQGGNQPQHF.

This clone has ten or more counts. The J gene is TRBJ2-1, the V gene TRBV11-3; TRBD1 matches at 10 bases. The germline V gene encodes CDR1 SGHNT and CDR2 YENEEA. This CDR3 has 17 residues. The V and J ends lost 3 bases and 6 bases, in that order; junction bases with no gene match: 11. CDR3 DNA: TGTGCCAGCAGCTTCATTAGGGTGGGACAGGGGTTCAATGAGCAGTTCTTC. This translates into CASSFIRVGQGFNEQFF.

This chain connects TRBV28 to TRBJ2-1; tentatively, D is TRBD1 or TRBD2 (7 bases each). This CDR3 contains 15 residues. Trimming shortened V by 4 bases and J by 6 bases, and 16 bases separated the two germline ends. Germline V gives CDR1 MDHEN, CDR2 SYDVKM. The CDR3 DNA follows: TGTGCCAGCAGTTCAGGGGGGGGAGGTTCCAATGAGCAGTTCTTC. It is translated as CASSSGGGGSNEQFF. Based on the CDR3 plus reference TRBV28 and TRBJ2-1, the full variable domain is DVKVTQSSRYLVKRTGEKVFLECVQDMDHENMFWYRQDPGLGLRLIYFSYDVKMKEKGDIPEGYSVSREKKERFSLILESASTNQTSMYLCASSSGGGGSNEQFFGPGTRLTVL.